Listed here are 27 T cell receptor beta chains from one sample, sequenced in a study of blood T cells in healthy people across ages. The second PCR ran about 6 to 11 cycles with a sample-barcoded 5' primer and J-beta primers. TCRdb re-called the 5' RACE reads with MiXCR, one entry per CDR3 protein. The table has 600,000 to 800,000 distinct CDR3 sequences, about 50% seen once; the top ten hold less than 15%. Sequencing was performed on blood. These receptors came from an elderly woman in good health.

The genes are TRBV20-1 and TRBJ1-2; possibly TRBD1 for D (6 bases). Trimming removed 6 bases at V and 2 bases at J, with 13 bases between. Looked up from germline, CDR1 is DFQATT and CDR2 is SNEGSKA (reference sequence). This CDR3 comprises 13 residues. In DNA form, the CDR3 reads TGCAGTGCGATCGGGACACTGAACTATGGCTACACCTTC. Translated: CSAIGTLNYGYTF.

Only a few counts were recorded for this clonotype. The chain's CDR3 is CASSSLRGGGTGELFF. The CDR3, as DNA: TGTGCCAGCAGTTCCCTGAGGGGGGGAGGCACCGGGGAGCTGTTTTTT. The chain has TRBV6-5 and TRBJ2-2; a possible D gene is TRBD2 (7 bases). Germline CDR1 and CDR2: MNHEY and SVGAGI. Trimming removed 4 bases at V and 4 bases at J, with 16 bases between. The CDR3 extends over 16 amino acids.

This clonotype was seen ten or more times. The chain carries TRBV7-2 and TRBJ2-3, with D uncertain. Germline CDR1 is SGHTA and CDR2 is FQGNSA. V shed 7 bases and J shed 2 bases, with 10 bases lying between them. This CDR3 is 13 amino acids long. CDR3 sequence (DNA): TGTGCCAGCACGGGCTTTACCACAGATACGCAGTATTTT. Translation: CASTGFTTDTQYF. Full variable domain (outside the CDR3, taken from reference TRBV7-2 and TRBJ2-3): GAGVSQSPSNKVTEKGKDVELRCDPISGHTALYWYRQSLGQGLEFLIYFQGNSAPDKSGLPSDRFSAERTGGSVSTLTIQRTQQEDSAVYLCASTGFTTDTQYFGPGTRLTVL.

This rearrangement joins TRBV29-1 to TRBJ2-5; D is ambiguous. Trimming stripped 7 bases from V and 5 bases from J, with 14 bases between. The CDR3 extends over 12 amino acids. The germline gives CDR1 SQVTM, CDR2 ANQGSEA. The CDR3 DNA sequence: TGCAGCGCCATGGCCCCAGTTGAGACCCAGTACTTC. Encoded protein: CSAMAPVETQYF.

The chain employs TRBV14 and TRBJ2-3; weak D call: TRBD1 (6 bases). Germline CDR1 is SGHDN and CDR2 is FVKESK. V was clipped by 2 bases and J by 4 bases, with 13 bases between them. CDR3 length: 15 amino acids. CDR3 nucleotide sequence: TGTGCCAGCAGCCAAATACAGGGTCAGTCAGATACGCAGTATTTT. Translated: CASSQIQGQSDTQYF.

This chain uses TRBV12-3 or TRBV12-4 with TRBJ2-5, with D unclear. Deletions cut 6 bases from V and 4 bases from J, with 15 bases between. The CDR3 has 14 residues. CDR3 residues: CASRGSSGGETQYF. CDR3 nucleotide sequence: TGTGCCAGCAGGGGGTCTTCGGGCGGAGAGACCCAGTACTTC.

The CDR3 DNA reads as TGCGCCAGCAGCCATACCCTAGGAAGCTCCTACAATGAGCAGTACTTC. Translating gives CASSHTLGSSYNEQYF. The chain carries TRBV5-1 and TRBJ2-1, with D hard to call. TRBJ2-7 matches the DNA end more closely, so the J call is doubtful. Germline-derived CDR1 and CDR2 are SGHRS and YFSETQ. This CDR3 is 16 amino acids long.

This clonotype was counted at least ten times. The gene calls are TRBV12-3 or TRBV12-4 and TRBJ1-4; D uncertain. Trimming shortened V by 3 bases and J by 4 bases, and 6 bases separated the two germline ends. The CDR3 runs to 13 residues. The CDR3 region is CASSLTFNEKLFF. CDR3 nucleotide sequence: TGTGCCAGCAGTTTGACCTTTAATGAAAAACTGTTTTTT.

This clonotype was counted many times. CDR3 residues: CASSLRRGHGGTDTQYF. DNA of the CDR3: TGCGCCAGCAGCTTGCGTAGGGGGCACGGAGGCACAGATACGCAGTATTTT. V and J are TRBV5-1 and TRBJ2-3, with 7 bases identical to TRBD1. Germline CDR1 and CDR2: SGHRS and YFSETQ. The CDR3 consists of 17 residues. J gave up 1 base and V 1 base, and 9 bases lay outside the gene matches.

The CDR3 loop is CASSTRDRVSDEQYF. For the CDR3, the DNA is TGTGCCAGCAGTACCCGGGACAGGGTATCCGACGAGCAGTACTTC. This chain joins TRBV7-9 and TRBJ2-7, with 9 bases identical to TRBD1. The V segment lost 6 bases and the J segment 5 bases; nucleotides outside the gene matches: 11. Germline V gene lookup returns CDR1 SEHNR and CDR2 FQNEAQ (reference sequence). The length of the CDR3 is 15 residues. The full variable domain, completed using reference TRBV7-9 and TRBJ2-7, is DTGVSQNPRHKITKRGQNVTFRCDPISEHNRLYWYRQTLGQGPEFLTYFQNEAQLEKSRLLSDRFSAERPKGSFSTLEIQRTEQGDSAMYLCASSTRDRVSDEQYFGPGTRLTVT.

This clonotype was seen more than once but under ten times. V is TRBV18 and J is TRBJ2-3; tentatively, D is TRBD2 (6 bases). Trimming stripped 0 bases from V and 1 base from J, with 11 bases between. This CDR3 is 16 amino acids long. Germline CDR1 KGHSH, CDR2 LQKENI. This CDR3 reads CASSPPKRVRTDTQYF. The CDR3 nucleotides read TGTGCCAGCTCACCACCTAAGCGGGTCCGCACAGATACGCAGTATTTT.

This clonotype was recorded at least ten times. V usage is TRBV7-9 and J usage is TRBJ1-6; no definite D call. The CDR3 has 15 amino acids. Trimming took off 3 bases at V and 7 bases at J, with 13 bases between the two ends. CDR1 SEHNR and CDR2 FQNEAQ come from the germline V gene (reference sequence). The CDR3 DNA follows: TGTGCCAGCAGCTTGTCCCAAGGGATGAATTCACCCCTCCACTTT. This encodes CASSLSQGMNSPLHF.

V gene TRBV27 combines with J gene TRBJ2-6, with D possibly TRBD1 on 5 matching bases. V was shortened by 5 bases and J by 2 bases, with 19 bases between the two germline ends. Germline lookup yields CDR1 MNHEY and CDR2 SMNVEV (reference sequence). This CDR3 is 18 amino acids long. CDR3 sequence reads: CASSPTNRRVPGANVLTF. CDR3 nucleotides: TGTGCCAGCAGTCCTACCAACAGGAGAGTACCTGGGGCCAACGTCCTGACTTTC.

This rearrangement joins TRBV28 to TRBJ2-7; TRBD1 might be the D (9 bases). V dropped 3 bases and J dropped 3 bases, with 21 bases sitting between them. The CDR3 runs 17 residues. Germline values: CDR1 MDHEN, CDR2 SYDVKM. The CDR3 DNA follows: TGTGCCAGCAGTTTGGGGACAGGGCGGCTAGCGGGCTACGAGCAGTACTTC. This codes for CASSLGTGRLAGYEQYF.

The chain joins TRBV7-2 to TRBJ1-5; the D gene is possibly TRBD1 (6 bases). V gave up 8 bases and J gave up 4 bases, with 12 bases separating them. In germline, CDR1 is SGHTA, CDR2 FQGNSA. The length of the CDR3 is 13 residues. The DNA for the CDR3 is TGTGCCAGCCGAAACACAGGGAATCAGCCCCAGCATTTT. The encoded protein is CASRNTGNQPQHF.

This chain links TRBV9 with TRBJ2-1; TRBD2 matches at 9 bases. The CDR3 contains 16 residues. V dropped 0 bases and J dropped 5; count of bases not matched to a gene: 6. The germline V gene has CDR1 SGDLS and CDR2 YYNGEE. As DNA, the CDR3 is TGTGCCAGCAGCGTAGTGAGCGGGAGGTCGCACAATGAGCAGTTCTTC. Translation gives CASSVVSGRSHNEQFF.

This clonotype was seen more than once but under ten times. This clone may be a read error of a much larger clone one base away. The chain joins TRBV6-5 to TRBJ2-5; possible D gene TRBD2, 6 bases. The germline V gene encodes CDR1 MNHEY and CDR2 SVGAGI. The CDR3 loop spans 16 amino acids. The V end was cut by 5 bases, the J end by 11 bases, with 27 bases between. The CDR3 DNA follows: TGTGCCAGCAGTCCCCGACTAGTTTCAGGGTCCGATGAGCAGTACTTC. It encodes CASSPRLVSGSDEQYF.

This clonotype was recorded at least ten times. The chain joins TRBV12-3 or TRBV12-4 to TRBJ2-1; 10 bases match TRBD2. There are 16 residues in the CDR3. J gave up 3 bases and V 5 bases, and 7 bases lay outside the gene matches. This chain's CDR3 is CASSRSGRALYNEQFF. In DNA, the CDR3 is TGTGCCAGCAGTCGAAGCGGGAGGGCCCTCTACAATGAGCAGTTCTTC.

This clonotype came up once. A read error is possible here, since a much larger clone lies one base away. The V gene is TRBV3-1, the J gene TRBJ2-3; a possible D gene is TRBD2 (6 bases). From germline, CDR1 is LGHDT and CDR2 YNNKEL (reference sequence). The CDR3 extends over 17 amino acids. V was clipped by 4 bases and J by 1 base, with 18 bases between them. The DNA for the CDR3 is TGTGCCAGCAGCCGGGGACTTGCGGTACCAGGCACAGATACGCAGTATTTT. Its translation is CASSRGLAVPGTDTQYF.

This clonotype was picked up many times. The chain is built from TRBV3-1 and TRBJ2-3; D is unclear. The length of the CDR3 is 11 residues. Per the germline V gene, CDR1 is LGHDT and CDR2 is YNNKEL (reference sequence). Trimming pared 1 base from V and 8 bases from J, leaving 4 bases between. The CDR3 bases are TGTGCCAGCAGCCAAGGCTTTACGCAGTATTTT. The encoded protein is CASSQGFTQYF.

The gene calls are TRBV29-1 and TRBJ1-2; no firm D call. Trimming pared 5 bases from V and 4 bases from J, leaving 8 bases between. Looked up from germline, CDR1 is SQVTM and CDR2 is ANQGSEA. The CDR3 is 11 residues long. The CDR3 sequence is CSVSVAYGYTF. CDR3 coding DNA: TGCAGCGTTTCAGTAGCCTATGGCTACACCTTC.

Comments on this clonotype: This may be a read error, as it is one base from a much larger clone. V usage is TRBV7-7 and J usage is TRBJ2-1; a weak D match, TRBD2 (6 bases). In germline, CDR1 is SSHAT, CDR2 FNYEAQ (reference sequence). The CDR3 contains 15 residues. Written as DNA, the CDR3 is TGTGCTAGCAGCTTAGTCGACGGGCGGGGAGAGACCCAGTTCTTC. Amino acids: CASSLVDGRGETQFF. Full variable domain (rest looked up from reference TRBV7-7 and TRBJ2-1): GAGVSQSPRYKVTKRGQDVTLRCDPISSHATLYWYQQALGQGPEFLTYFNYEAQPDKSGLPSDRFSAERPEGSISTLTIQRTEQRDSAMYRCASSLVDGRGETQFFGPGTRLTVL.

On this clonotype itself: A much bigger clone sits one base away, suggesting this may be a read error. The rearrangement links TRBV5-1 to TRBJ1-2, with D possibly being TRBD1 (6 bases). This CDR3 spans 13 amino acids. CDR1 is SGHRS and CDR2 is YFSETQ in the germline V gene. CDR3 in amino acids: CANSLGAGSGYTF. CDR3 nucleotides: TGCGCCAACAGCTTGGGGGCAGGGAGTGGCTACACCTTC.

This clonotype came up a few times. The chain couples TRBV6-6 to TRBJ1-1; no clear D. The germline V gene has CDR1 MNHNY and CDR2 SVGAGI (reference sequence). The germline V and J ends were trimmed by 6 bases and 1 base, with 9 bases remaining between them. The CDR3 runs to 13 residues. CDR3 loop: CASRPKRNTEAFF. DNA of the CDR3: TGTGCCAGCAGACCCAAAAGGAACACTGAAGCTTTCTTT.

The chain carries TRBV18 and TRBJ1-5; possible D gene TRBD1, 5 bases. Deletions cut 0 bases from V and 6 bases from J, with 6 bases between. The CDR3 covers 13 residues. The germline V gene has CDR1 KGHSH and CDR2 LQKENI. CDR3 DNA sequence: TGTGCCAGCTCACCACCCGGGGCTCAGCCCCAGCATTTT. Translated: CASSPPGAQPQHF.

At least ten counts were recorded for this clonotype. The chain uses TRBV6-6 and TRBJ2-7; TRBD1 might be the D (5 bases). V dropped 0 bases and J dropped 2 bases, with 11 bases sitting between them. CDR1 MNHNY and CDR2 SVGAGI come from the germline V gene (reference sequence). CDR3 size: 15 residues. CDR3 amino acids: CASSYSTVNPYEQYF. CDR3 coding DNA: TGTGCCAGCAGTTACTCGACAGTTAATCCCTACGAGCAGTACTTC.

The CDR3 region has the DNA TGTGCCAGCAGCAAGTTCCCCCGGTGGACAGAGAAAGCTTTCTTT. This codes for CASSKFPRWTEKAFF. The gene calls are TRBV21-1 and TRBJ1-1; TRBD1, the D gene given by the table, was not confirmed from the DNA. TRBV21-1 is given as a pseudogene. The CDR3 totals 15 residues.